The clone carrying this TCR beta chain was counted a single time. Its antigen is not identified. TCRdb's copy holds only in-frame clones and misses some; the assay was immunoSEQ multiplex PCR. The table lists roughly 1,100,000 clones, 70% to 80% of them singletons. All donors were healthy HIV-negative adults lacking recent acute infections or vaccinations. J was trimmed by 5 bases and V by 5 bases; bases with no gene match: 12. Germline V gene lookup returns CDR1 MNHEY and CDR2 SMNVEV (reference sequence). The CDR3 runs 16 residues. The data were obtained in a study of shared clonotypes between healthy human individuals. General study points: Despite large depth, rarefaction showed incomplete sorted-subset sequencing. In a handful of donors, around 5% of naive CD4 clonotypes appeared in common.

The V call is TRBV27, the J call TRBJ2-1; 7 nucleotides match TRBD1. The specimen was memory CD4+ T cells sorted from blood. Subset denoted: CD45RA-negative fraction. This clonotype was obtained from a man younger than 35 in good health. CDR3 in DNA: TGTGCCAGCAGTACTGGGCCGGGACAGCCAGACAATGAGCAGTTCTTC. Encoded protein: CASSTGPGQPDNEQFF.